The rows below give T cell receptor beta chains drawn from one sample of a study of blood T cell repertoires in COVID-19. The method was immunoSEQ multiplex PCR; TCRdb's version includes in-frame clones alone and lacks a portion of them. The sample gives 200,000 to 250,000 clones, around 80% of which show up once; roughly 7% is in the top ten. Sequenced material: peripheral blood. The receptors were gathered from a woman in her 70s with acute or convalescent COVID-19. CDR3s include the opening cysteine and the closing phenylalanine or tryptophan. Each record gives: D gene, clone size, V gene, J gene, CDR3 protein, CDR3 DNA. A D gene is named only where the DNA matches it firmly. Clone size appears in some rows only: once, few, many, or a class for an expanded clone.

>NA|NA|TRBV3-1/TRBV3-2|TRBJ1-1
CASSQGTASGAFF
TGTGCCAGCAGCCAAGGGACAGCCTCGGGAGCTTTCTTT
>NA|NA|TRBV5-1|TRBJ1-5
CASSLGGTGQPQHF
TGCGCCAGCAGCTTGGGGGGAACAGGTCAGCCCCAGCATTTT
>TRBD2|NA|TRBV5-4|TRBJ2-7
CASSSRTSGDPYEQYF
TGTGCCAGCAGCTCGAGGACTAGCGGGGACCCCTACGAGCAGTACTTC
>TRBD2|NA|TRBV7-2|TRBJ2-7
CASSINGGSSYEQYF
TGTGCCAGCAGCATCAACGGGGGGAGCTCCTACGAGCAGTACTTC
>NA|NA|TRBV4-3|TRBJ2-4
CASSQDSAGANLAKNIQYF
TGCGCCAGCAGCCAAGATTCGGCGGGGGCCAATCTAGCCAAAAACATTCAGTACTTC
>NA|NA|TRBV5-6|TRBJ1-5
CASSRGVRQPQHF
TGTGCCAGCAGCCGGGGGGTGAGACAGCCCCAGCATTTT
>NA|NA|TRBV5-6|TRBJ1-3
CASSLDNRNTIYF
TGTGCCAGCAGCTTGGACAATAGAAACACCATATATTTT
>TRBD2|few|TRBV5-4|TRBJ2-1
CASSQGTSGYNEQFF
TGTGCCAGCAGCCAAGGGACTAGCGGATACAATGAGCAGTTCTTC
>NA|NA|TRBV5-1|TRBJ1-1
CASSFGEYTEAFF
TGCGCCAGCAGCTTCGGGGAGTACACTGAAGCTTTCTTT
>TRBD1|NA|TRBV24-1|TRBJ1-2
CATSDWDSRGYTF
TGTGCCACCAGTGACTGGGACAGCCGTGGCTACACCTTC
>NA|NA|TRBV6-1|TRBJ1-6
CASSEGVGGANSPLHF
TGTGCCAGCAGTGAAGGGGTGGGGGGGGCAAATTCACCCCTCCACTTT
>TRBD2|NA|TRBV3-1/TRBV3-2|TRBJ2-2
CATGGSGELFF
TGTGCCACGGGGGGGTCCGGGGAGCTGTTTTTT
>NA|NA|TRBV11-2|TRBJ1-1
CASSLYLGKGTEAFF
TGTGCCAGCAGCTTATATCTGGGCAAAGGAACTGAAGCTTTCTTT
>NA|few|TRBV4-2|TRBJ2-2
CASSQDPDGGVTGELFF
TGTGCCAGCAGCCAAGATCCGGACGGCGGGGTTACCGGGGAGCTGTTTTTT
>NA|NA|TRBV7-9|TRBJ2-3
CASSPRENTQYF
TGTGCCAGCAGCCCCAGGGAAAATACGCAGTATTTT
>NA|NA|TRBV19|TRBJ1-5
CATSLFGGQPQHF
TGTGCCACCTCTTTGTTCGGGGGTCAGCCCCAGCATTTT
>NA|NA|TRBV5-4|TRBJ2-5
CASSLDGQQETQYF
TGTGCCAGCAGCTTGGATGGACAGCAAGAGACCCAGTACTTC
>NA|NA|TRBV6-1|TRBJ1-1
CASSESKGVDFF
TGTGCCAGCAGTGAGAGTAAGGGAGTCGATTTCTTT
>NA|NA|TRBV11-2|TRBJ2-7
CASSLVETGTYEQYF
TGTGCCAGCAGCTTAGTCGAGACAGGAACCTACGAGCAGTACTTC
>TRBD2|once|TRBV7-2|TRBJ2-5
CASSLVGGGGRETQYF
TGTGCCAGCAGCTTAGTCGGAGGCGGGGGACGAGAGACCCAGTACTTC
>NA|once|TRBV19|TRBJ2-5
CASSVRGDQETQYF
TGTGCCAGTAGTGTACGGGGAGACCAAGAGACCCAGTACTTC
>TRBD1|NA|TRBV7-9|TRBJ1-2
CASSRTGAGGYTF
TGTGCCAGCAGCAGAACAGGGGCTGGGGGCTACACCTTC
>TRBD2|NA|TRBV6-2/TRBV6-3|TRBJ2-5
CASSYTPSGGFQETQYF
TGTGCCAGCAGTTACACCCCTAGCGGGGGGTTTCAAGAGACCCAGTACTTC
>NA|NA|TRBV5-1|TRBJ1-2
CASSLGSGATNYGYTF
TGCGCCAGCAGCCTGGGATCAGGGGCGACTAACTATGGCTACACCTTC
>TRBD1|medium-sized|TRBV6-4|TRBJ2-3
CASSDTTGGGDTQYF
TGTGCCAGCAGTGATACGACAGGGGGTGGAGATACGCAGTATTTT
>NA|NA|TRBV15|TRBJ2-5
CATSRGLTDQETQYF
TGTGCCACCAGCAGAGGTCTGACAGATCAAGAGACCCAGTACTTC
>TRBD2|NA|TRBV6-1|TRBJ2-1
CASSEGMAGGGRFF
TGTGCCAGCAGTGAAGGGATGGCCGGGGGGGGCAGGTTCTTC
>NA|NA|TRBV5-6|TRBJ2-5
CASKNGVAQETQYF
TGTGCCAGCAAAAACGGGGTCGCCCAAGAGACCCAGTACTTC
>NA|NA|TRBV19|TRBJ2-2
CASSIRWEAGELFF
TGTGCCAGTAGTATCAGGTGGGAGGCCGGGGAGCTGTTTTTT
>NA|NA|TRBV12-3/TRBV12-4|TRBJ1-6
CASRRTDYSPLHF
TGTGCCAGCAGGCGGACAGATTATTCACCCCTCCACTTT
>NA|NA|TRBV11-2|TRBJ1-2
CASSFPGGVGYGYTF
TGTGCCAGCAGCTTCCCCGGAGGGGTCGGCTATGGCTACACCTTC
>TRBD1|NA|TRBV4-3|TRBJ1-4
CASSQEDRGGEKLFF
TGCGCCAGCAGCCAAGAGGACAGGGGTGGTGAAAAACTGTTTTTT
>NA|NA|TRBV12-3/TRBV12-4|TRBJ2-5
CASSQQETQYF
TGTGCCAGCAGTCAACAAGAGACCCAGTACTTC
>NA|NA|TRBV12-5|TRBJ2-3
CASGLYTSSWGDTQYF
TGTGCTAGTGGTTTGTACACTAGTTCTTGGGGAGATACGCAGTATTTT
>TRBD2|NA|TRBV5-1|TRBJ2-3
CASSLPAGIDTQYF
TGCGCCAGCAGCCTTCCAGCGGGGATAGATACGCAGTATTTT